These 14 T cell receptor beta chains share one sample of origin, sequenced in a study of T cell responses to AZD1222 COVID-19 vaccine. Produced via immunoSEQ multiplex PCR; TCRdb's table is partial and in-frame only. This sample has approximately 150,000 clones, with nearly 90% found just once. Here the sequenced sample was peripheral blood, taken 28 days after the second dose of the MenACWY control vaccine. These receptors were taken from an adult who received the MenACWY meningococcal vaccine as a control.

This clone was detected only once. V and J are TRBV5-8 and TRBJ1-4; 9 nucleotides line up with TRBD1. From germline, CDR1 is SGHTS and CDR2 YDEGEE. The CDR3 spans 15 residues. V lost 3 bases to trimming and J lost 5 bases; unmatched junction nucleotides: 5. The DNA for the CDR3 is TGTGCCAGCAGCTCCCCCGGACAGGGGAATGAAAAACTGTTTTTT. Encoded protein: CASSSPGQGNEKLFF.

V is TRBV14 and J is TRBJ1-2; D unclear. The germline gives CDR1 SGHDN, CDR2 FVKESK. V lost 0 bases and J lost 3, with 8 bases in between. The CDR3 is made up of 14 amino acids. The CDR3 region is CASSQDRRDYGYTF. CDR3 DNA: TGTGCCAGCAGCCAAGATAGGCGGGACTATGGCTACACCTTC.

This sequence joins TRBV6-5 and TRBJ1-2; possible D gene TRBD1, 6 bases. The CDR3 is 15 residues long. Germline V gene lookup returns CDR1 MNHEY and CDR2 SVGAGI. The V end lost 4 bases, the J end lost 3 bases, and 15 bases lay between the germline ends. The CDR3 here is CASSSRGAGYYGYTF. The CDR3 DNA follows: TGTGCCAGCAGTTCCCGGGGGGCCGGGTACTATGGCTACACCTTC.

The table lists this clone with a count of one. This CDR3 is CASRKDRVNQPQHF. CDR3 nucleotides: TGTGCCAGCAGGAAAGACAGGGTCAATCAGCCCCAGCATTTT. The chain is built from TRBV2 and TRBJ1-5; 7 positions agree with TRBD1. There are 14 residues in the CDR3. Trimming at V came to 6 bases and at J to 3 bases, leaving 5 bases not matched to a gene. CDR1 and CDR2 (germline): SNHLY, FYNNEI. Complete variable domain (other parts from reference TRBV2 and TRBJ1-5): EPEVTQTPSHQVTQMGQEVILRCVPISNHLYFYWYRQILGQKVEFLVSFYNNEISEKSEIFDDQFSVERPDGSNFTLKIRSTKLEDSAMYFCASRKDRVNQPQHFGDGTRLSIL.

This clone has just one count. The DNA for the CDR3 is TGTGCCAGTAGGAAGCAGGGGGCGTCAGGGGAGCTGTTTTTT. Protein sequence: CASRKQGASGELFF. The gene calls are TRBV19 and TRBJ2-2; 8 bases agree with TRBD1. The CDR3 totals 14 residues. Germline assignment: CDR1 LNHDA and CDR2 SQIVND (reference sequence). J lost 8 bases, V lost 6 bases, and 8 bases had no gene match. Full variable domain (missing parts from reference TRBV19 and TRBJ2-2): DGGITQSPKYLFRKEGQNVTLSCEQNLNHDAMYWYRQDPGQGLRLIYYSQIVNDFQKGDIAEGYSVSREKKESFPLTVTSAQKNPTAFYLCASRKQGASGELFFGEGSRLTVL.

This sequence joins TRBV11-3 and TRBJ2-2; D unclear. Looked up from germline, CDR1 is SGHNT and CDR2 is YENEEA. This CDR3 is built from 14 residues. The ends were cut back, 4 bases at V and 2 bases at J, with 8 bases in the middle. DNA for the CDR3: TGTGCCAGCAGCTCTCCCTTTAACACCGGGGAGCTGTTTTTT. Protein: CASSSPFNTGELFF.

This clone was recorded a few times. The V gene is TRBV19, the J gene TRBJ2-7; 8 positions agree with TRBD1. Germline trimming cut 6 bases from V and 2 bases from J; bases unmatched to any gene: 6. The length of the CDR3 is 14 residues. CDR1 and CDR2 from the germline V gene are LNHDA and SQIVND (reference sequence). The CDR3: CASSRGQAPYEQYF. The CDR3 nucleotides read TGTGCCAGTAGCAGGGGGCAGGCCCCCTACGAGCAGTACTTC.

V gene TRBV28 combines with J gene TRBJ2-5; weak D call: TRBD2 (6 bases). The germline V gene encodes CDR1 MDHEN and CDR2 SYDVKM. Trimming pared 3 bases from V and 5 bases from J, leaving 10 bases between. The CDR3 is made up of 13 amino acids. The CDR3 loop reads CASSLPGRETQYF. CDR3 coding DNA: TGTGCCAGCAGTTTGCCAGGGAGGGAGACCCAGTACTTC.

The rearrangement links TRBV4-1 to TRBJ1-1; D call uncertain. Germline V CDR1 and CDR2: MGHRA, YSYEKL. This CDR3 has 16 amino acids. The V and J ends lost 0 bases and 0 bases respectively, with 11 bases between them. CDR3 bases: TGCGCCAGCAGCCAAGAAGGTATCTTCATGAACACTGAAGCTTTCTTT. Its translation: CASSQEGIFMNTEAFF.

The chain links TRBV3-1 (or the pseudogene TRBV3-2) to TRBJ2-2, with 8 bases lining up with TRBD2. The J segment lost 4 bases and the V segment lost 4 bases, leaving 5 bases of the junction unmatched. Per the germline V gene, CDR1 is LGHDT and CDR2 is YNNKEL (reference sequence). There are 15 residues in the CDR3. DNA for the CDR3: TGTGCCAGCAGCCGACGGCGGGAGGCCACCGGGGAGCTGTTTTTT. Translated, it gives CASSRRREATGELFF.

The V call is TRBV4-3, the J call TRBJ1-2; no clear D. Germline loops: CDR1 LGHNA, CDR2 YSLEER. The CDR3 is 16 residues long. V gave up 0 bases and J gave up 2 bases, with 13 bases separating them. CDR3 residues: CASSQDSTMGNYGYTF. In DNA form, the CDR3 reads TGCGCCAGCAGCCAAGATTCCACGATGGGGAACTATGGCTACACCTTC.

This chain uses TRBV2 with TRBJ1-5, with D hard to call. The V end was cut by 7 bases, the J end by 3 bases, with 7 bases between. The CDR3 covers 12 residues. Germline CDR1 reads SNHLY; CDR2 reads FYNNEI. CDR3 amino acids: CASTGFNQPQHF. CDR3 in DNA: TGTGCCAGCACGGGTTTCAATCAGCCCCAGCATTTT.

This rearrangement joins TRBV5-6 to TRBJ1-1; no definite D call. In germline, CDR1 is SGHDT, CDR2 YYEEEE. This CDR3 has 14 residues. With 3 bases removed from V and 7 bases from J, the gap between germline ends came to 16 bases. CDR3 protein: CASSYSGGYGEAFF. Here the CDR3 DNA reads TGTGCCAGCAGCTATTCGGGAGGGTATGGTGAAGCTTTCTTT.

This chain links TRBV7-6 with TRBJ2-2; TRBD2 aligns across 7 bases. CDR3 size: 17 residues. V was pared by 5 bases and J by 4 bases, with 13 bases of the junction left unmatched. The V gene's germline CDR1 is SGHVS and CDR2 FNYEAQ. DNA for the CDR3: TGTGCCAGCAGCCTCTTGCAGACTAGCTGGGGCACCGGGGAGCTGTTTTTT. Its protein product is CASSLLQTSWGTGELFF.